This entry concerns a single T cell receptor beta chain. Its antigen remains undetermined. No qualities accompany the bases; no much larger clone lies one base away. These data belong to a study of brain T cells in children with intractable seizures (dated by TCRdb to 2020 to 2022). General notes on the study: As a first screen for immune gene transcripts, resected brain tissue from under 70 pediatric epilepsy surgery cases was run on a NanoString immunology panel. Among the roughly 12 selected surgery cases, pre-surgery blood was additionally sequenced for eight, leaving four cases with brain tissue only. On the study overall, not on this receptor specifically: The patients' HCMV serostatus was not known, and viral specificity was inferred solely from CDR3 sequence similarity. Because sequencing depth was different between pre-surgery and post-surgery blood, clones absent from the pre-surgery sample may reflect undersampling.

TCR beta chain sequences were generated from genomic DNA using the immunoSEQ assay. In the original analysis: CDR3 sequences not starting with the conserved framework cysteine at position 104 were manually removed. To get clonality, the normalized Shannon's Diversity Index was subtracted from one, giving values from 0 (maximal diversity) to 1 (oligoclonal). Differences in the frequency of the same CDR3 between samples, such as brain versus blood, were assessed with chi-squared comparison-of-proportions tests. Public clonotypes were identified by searching immuneACCESS, and similarity to known antiviral clonotypes was assessed with the VDJdb browser. In TCRdb, the immuneACCESS table is reduced to in-frame sequences with V and J assigned. These tables do not hold every clone; where another copy was compared, an unresolved V gene accounts for under half, and the others remain unexplained. The V and J calls and the clone size are those of that table, but D and trimming were determined from the DNA. The sample table lists about 340,000 clones, 93% of them with a count of one. The ten largest clones add up to roughly 5.8% of the sample.

The sample's time point label, decoded: blood from clinic visit 5 months post-surgery; TSC patient then seizure free. The surgery cases showing the highest brain T cell transcript signatures were chosen for TCR beta chain sequencing of brain tissue and, when available, of blood. Patients had been treated with at least one anti-epileptic drug before surgery. The TCR-sequenced patients were children whose drug-resistant epilepsy was caused by tuberous sclerosis complex, focal cortical dysplasia, Rasmussen encephalitis or hemimegalencephaly. The Monarch genomic DNA purification kit was used to extract bulk genomic DNA from unsorted brain tissue and whole blood. The V end gives up 1 base and the J end 6 bases, leaving 8 bases in the junction not matched to a gene. The germline V gene (reference sequence) sets CDR1 to GTSNPN and CDR2 to SVGIG. The CDR3 holds 15 amino acids from the cysteine to the phenylalanine. The kept DNA is CDR3 alone, 45 bases in frame from the first base.

This TCR was recovered from a boy in the first two years of life with tuberous sclerosis and intractable seizures. The sample in question was peripheral blood, obtained 4 to 5 months after surgery. The sequence joins TRBV30 to TRBJ2-1; TRBD2 fits 8 bases in the junction. The bases read TGTGCCTGGAGTGGATTTGCGGGGGGTCTCAATGAGCAGTTCTTC. Its coded protein is CAWSGFAGGLNEQFF.